This TCR beta chain emerged from a study of T cells in Graves' hyperthyroidism and ophthalmopathy. Study results and caveats: From stable hyperthyroidism, ophthalmopathy was set apart by a 13 V-J model. Model output signaled ophthalmopathy a median 6.5 months ahead of onset.

The CDR3 runs 15 residues. The germline V gene has CDR1 SEHNR and CDR2 FQNEAQ (reference sequence). V lost 4 bases to trimming and J lost 4 bases, with 13 bases between them. RNA transcripts served as the template for amplifying TCR beta CDR3 regions. During a first-round RT-PCR of the TCR CDR3, the HTBI primer set was used. Each CDR3 protein gets one entry after TCRdb re-called the multiplex PCR reads with MiXCR. The repertoire consists of 490,000 or so distinct CDR3 sequences, with approximately 23% occurring once and the leading ten covering less than 65%. Researchers barred patients who had uncontrolled infection, other autoimmune disease, pregnancy or lactation. In making diagnoses, clinical symptoms, serum thyroxine and TRAb, thyroid ultrasound and orbital computed tomography were all used. With respect to this clonotype: Its antigen is currently unknown.

Sequenced material: blood. This rearrangement joins TRBV7-9 to TRBJ1-4, with a weak D call TRBD1 (6 bases). The receptor was derived from a woman in her 70s with Graves' ophthalmopathy. CDR3 DNA sequence: TGTGCCAGCAGCTCTCCGGGGGGCAATAATGAAAAACTGTTTTTT. This sequence encodes CASSSPGGNNEKLFF.